The 23 T cell receptor beta chains presented below share a single source sample, sequenced in a study of T cells after yellow fever vaccination. TCRdb re-called the 5' RACE reads through MiXCR, storing one row per CDR3 protein. The profile shows more than 45,000 distinct CDR3 sequences, about 5.6% of them singletons. Sequenced material: PBMCs, either bulk or a sorted T-cell subset (CD4+, CD8+, memory, or dextramer-sorted; not recorded which), taken on the day of the yellow fever booster vaccination. The receptors were gathered from a man between 18 and 35 years old who received the YFV17D yellow fever vaccine.

V gene TRBV27 combines with J gene TRBJ2-5; 7 nucleotides align to TRBD2. This CDR3 has 14 residues. V lost 3 bases to trimming and J lost 5 bases; unmatched junction nucleotides: 6. Germline V gene lookup returns CDR1 MNHEY and CDR2 SMNVEV (reference sequence). The CDR3 reads CASSFGGTSETQYF. CDR3 in DNA: TGTGCCAGCAGTTTCGGGGGGACTTCGGAGACCCAGTACTTC.

V usage is TRBV28 and J usage is TRBJ2-2; TRBD2 might be the D (6 bases). Germline V gene lookup returns CDR1 MDHEN and CDR2 SYDVKM. CDR3 size: 15 residues. V gave up 6 bases and J gave up 3 bases, with 14 bases separating them. The CDR3 here is CASSAASDYTGELFF. The CDR3, as DNA: TGTGCCAGCAGCGCGGCTAGCGATTACACCGGGGAGCTGTTTTTT.

This clonotype was recorded at least ten times. This chain connects TRBV6-6 to TRBJ1-5, with D unclear. CDR3 length: 15 residues. Per the germline V gene, CDR1 is MNHNY and CDR2 is SVGAGI (reference sequence). Between the trimmed V and J ends, which lost 0 bases and 5 bases, there was a span of 11 bases. Here the CDR3 reads CASSYSLGLDQPQHF. The CDR3 DNA sequence: TGTGCCAGCAGTTACTCGTTGGGATTGGATCAGCCCCAGCATTTT.

This chain joins TRBV4-3 and TRBJ1-5; TRBD1 might be the D (5 bases). The CDR3 is 14 amino acids. The germline CDR1 and CDR2 sequences are LGHNA and YSLEER. Trimming removed 3 bases from V and 9 bases from J, with 15 bases in between. CDR3 coding DNA: TGCGCCAGCAGCCAGTATACAGGCGATCGGCCCCAGCATTTT. This codes for CASSQYTGDRPQHF.

Many counts were recorded for this clonotype. V usage is TRBV29-1 and J usage is TRBJ1-2; the match to TRBD1 covers 11 bases. V was clipped by 6 bases and J by 9 bases; unmatched bases: 9. The germline gives CDR1 SQVTM, CDR2 ANQGSEA. The CDR3 runs 13 residues. The CDR3 DNA is TGCAGCGTCCGGACAGGGGGCTTCCACAGCTACACCTTC. Translation gives CSVRTGGFHSYTF.

The chain combines TRBV5-1 with TRBJ2-1; unclear D gene. Germline V gives CDR1 SGHRS, CDR2 YFSETQ. V was cut by 4 bases and J by 7 bases, with 24 bases left in between. The CDR3 is 17 residues long. This chain's CDR3 is CASSAKFGFFNENEQFF. Here the CDR3 DNA reads TGCGCCAGCAGCGCAAAGTTTGGGTTCTTTAATGAAAATGAGCAGTTCTTC.

This clonotype was observed at least ten times. This chain links TRBV6-8 with TRBJ2-1, with D tentatively TRBD2 (7 bases). Per germline, CDR1 MNHGY and CDR2 SAAAGT. Trimming removed 2 bases at V and 6 bases at J, with 11 bases between. The length of the CDR3 is 14 residues. The CDR3 DNA is TGTGCCAGCAGTTACCAGGGAGGGGGCAATGAGCAGTTCTTC. This codes for CASSYQGGGNEQFF.

This clonotype was recorded many times. The CDR3 region is CASSQVEGWRETQYF. The CDR3 nucleotides are TGTGCCAGCAGCCAAGTTGAGGGGTGGAGGGAGACCCAGTACTTC. The J gene is TRBJ2-5, the V gene TRBV3-1; D may correspond to TRBD1 or TRBD2 (5 bases each). Germline values: CDR1 LGHDT, CDR2 YNNKEL (reference sequence). The CDR3 is made up of 15 amino acids. Trimming stripped 1 base from V and 5 bases from J, with 14 bases between.

This clonotype has ten or more counts. The rearrangement joins TRBV5-6 to TRBJ1-4; 7 positions agree with TRBD1. The CDR3 has 13 amino acids. V gave up 3 bases and J gave up 5 bases; unmatched junction bases: 1. Germline CDR1 reads SGHDT; CDR2 reads YYEEEE. The CDR3 here is CASSSTGNEKLFF. CDR3 nucleotides: TGTGCCAGCAGCTCGACAGGGAATGAAAAACTGTTTTTT.

By sample share, this clonotype is medium-sized (0.01 to 0.1%). For the CDR3, the DNA is TGTGCCAGCAGCCATAGCTCCTACGAGCAGTACGTC. Its translation is CASSHSSYEQYV. The V gene is TRBV14, the J gene TRBJ2-7; D not resolved. The CDR3 is made up of 12 amino acids. V was cut by 3 bases and J by 0 bases, with 3 bases left in between. Looked up from germline, CDR1 is SGHDN and CDR2 is FVKESK.

This clonotype was picked up many times. The J gene is TRBJ2-1, the V gene TRBV7-9, with D hard to call. CDR3 size: 12 residues. The V gene lost 2 bases and the J gene lost 6 bases, with 5 bases spanning the gap. Per the germline V gene, CDR1 is SEHNR and CDR2 is FQNEAQ (reference sequence). The CDR3 nucleotides are TGTGCCAGCAGCTTATATGCCAATGAGCAGTTCTTC. This gives the protein CASSLYANEQFF.

This clonotype was recorded at least ten times. The rearrangement links TRBV4-2 to TRBJ2-3, with 9 bases fitting TRBD2. The CDR3 is 19 amino acids. Germline V gene data show CDR1 as LGHNA and CDR2 as YNFKEQ. V shed 5 bases, J shed 0 bases, and the junction held 15 bases outside the gene matches. The CDR3, as DNA: TGTGCCAGCAGCTACCTCCCGGGACTAGCTGGGATAAGCACAGATACGCAGTATTTT. This sequence encodes CASSYLPGLAGISTDTQYF.

This clonotype was counted at least ten times. The chain couples TRBV20-1 to TRBJ2-5, with 8 nucleotides matching TRBD2. Germline trimming cut 5 bases from V and 5 bases from J; bases unmatched to any gene: 13. CDR3 length equals 15 residues. The germline V gene encodes CDR1 DFQATT and CDR2 SNEGSKA (reference sequence). The CDR3 sequence: CSAPIAGLRSETQYF. The CDR3 DNA follows: TGCAGTGCTCCTATAGCGGGGTTACGATCGGAGACCCAGTACTTC.

The V call is TRBV6-1, the J call TRBJ2-1; 12 nucleotides line up with TRBD2. The V segment lost 10 bases and the J segment 8 bases; nucleotides outside the gene matches: 9. The germline V gene encodes CDR1 MNHNS and CDR2 SASEGT. This CDR3 contains 14 residues. CDR3 loop: CATTPSGGAYEQFF. The CDR3 coding sequence is TGTGCCACCACTCCTAGCGGGGGGGCCTATGAGCAGTTCTTC.

This clonotype was seen a few times. The V and J genes are TRBV5-1 and TRBJ1-1; TRBD1 might be the D (6 bases). The CDR3 has 20 amino acids. The V end was cut by 2 bases, the J end by 1 base, with 27 bases between. Germline V gene sequence: CDR1 SGHRS, CDR2 YFSETQ. CDR3 sequence reads: CASSLETAPRGGGRNTEAFF. The DNA of the CDR3 is TGCGCCAGCAGCTTAGAAACGGCCCCCCGAGGGGGGGGGAGGAACACTGAAGCTTTCTTT.

The gene calls are TRBV5-1 and TRBJ2-1, with D maybe TRBD2 (6 bases). V was clipped by 3 bases and J by 10 bases, with 8 bases between them. Germline V gene sequence: CDR1 SGHRS, CDR2 YFSETQ. This CDR3 is 11 amino acids long. CDR3 residues: CASSSGGEQFF. The CDR3 DNA is TGCGCCAGCAGCTCTGGGGGGGAGCAGTTCTTC.

This sequence joins TRBV2 and TRBJ1-2, with 8 bases aligning to TRBD1. The germline gives CDR1 SNHLY, CDR2 FYNNEI. V lost 6 bases to trimming and J lost 8 bases; unmatched junction nucleotides: 11. The CDR3 totals 14 residues. In DNA form, the CDR3 reads TGTGCCAGCAGCCGGACAGGGACCTCCCGCGGCTACACCTTC. This gives the protein CASSRTGTSRGYTF. Full variable domain (remainder filled in from reference TRBV2 and TRBJ1-2): EPEVTQTPSHQVTQMGQEVILRCVPISNHLYFYWYRQILGQKVEFLVSFYNNEISEKSEIFDDQFSVERPDGSNFTLKIRSTKLEDSAMYFCASSRTGTSRGYTFGSGTRLTVV.

Many counts were recorded for this clonotype. V is TRBV11-3 and J is TRBJ2-5; possibly TRBD1 for D (6 bases). CDR1 is SGHNT, CDR2 YENEEA, per germline. V dropped 5 bases and J dropped 3 bases, with 10 bases sitting between them. The CDR3 is 13 amino acids. The CDR3 coding sequence is TGTGCCAGCAGCAGTCGGGACAAAGAGACCCAGTACTTC. This translates into CASSSRDKETQYF. Looking up the rest from reference TRBV11-3 and TRBJ2-5 gives the full variable domain: EAGVVQSPRYKIIEKKQPVAFWCNPISGHNTLYWYLQNLGQGPELLIRYENEEAVDDSQLPKDRFSAERLKGVDSTLKIQPAELGDSAVYLCASSSRDKETQYFGPGTRLLVL.

The CDR3 region is CASSLVRGQTGELFF. In DNA, the CDR3 is TGTGCCAGCAGCTTAGTGAGGGGGCAAACCGGGGAGCTGTTTTTT. This chain links TRBV7-2 with TRBJ2-2, with 7 bases aligning to TRBD1. The CDR3 has 15 amino acids. CDR1 and CDR2 (germline): SGHTA, FQGNSA. Trimming cost V 1 base and J 5 bases; bases outside gene matches: 4.

This clonotype was found a few times. This sequence joins TRBV5-8 and TRBJ1-1; D is ambiguous. In germline, CDR1 is SGHTS, CDR2 YDEGEE. V was shortened by 2 bases and J by 6 bases, with 14 bases between the two germline ends. This CDR3 contains 14 residues. The CDR3 reads CASSFLVISPEAFF. The CDR3, as DNA: TGTGCCAGCAGCTTCCTCGTGATTTCCCCTGAAGCTTTCTTT.

This clonotype occurred many times. The chain has TRBV4-1 and TRBJ1-2; D is unresolved. Germline-derived CDR1 and CDR2 are MGHRA and YSYEKL. The CDR3 length is 13 residues. V shed 4 bases and J shed 5 bases, with 11 bases lying between them. CDR3 sequence reads: CASSPRGYYGYTF. The CDR3 bases are TGCGCCAGCAGCCCCCGCGGTTATTATGGCTACACCTTC.

This clonotype turned up a few times. The V and J genes are TRBV18 and TRBJ2-3; TRBD1 is a possible D gene (6 bases). Trimming shortened V by 6 bases and J by 7 bases, and 17 bases separated the two germline ends. This CDR3 has 14 amino acids. Per the germline V gene, CDR1 is KGHSH and CDR2 is LQKENI. The CDR3 spells CASSLGQRAYTQYF. The CDR3 DNA reads TGTGCCAGCTCCCTCGGACAGAGGGCCTATACGCAGTATTTT.

This clonotype was recorded at least ten times. The V gene is TRBV7-3, the J gene TRBJ2-2; unclear D gene. Germline CDR1 SGHTA, CDR2 FQGTGA. Trimming removed 5 bases from V and 5 bases from J, with 6 bases in between. This CDR3 is built from 12 residues. The CDR3: CASSLVTGELFF. CDR3 in DNA: TGTGCCAGCAGCCTGGTGACCGGGGAGCTGTTTTTT.